One sample yielded the 28 T cell receptor beta chains listed below, sequenced in a study of shared clonotypes between healthy human individuals. The naive CD8 population came from CD45RO-negative cells selected for CCR7, without terminally differentiated effector memory CD45RA+ cells. The repertoire was sequenced with immunoSEQ multiplex PCR; TCRdb's copy has only in-frame clones and lacks some. The sample holds roughly 570,000 clones, about 98% seen once. Specimen: naive CD8+ T cells sorted from blood. The receptors come from a man aged 30 to 39 in good health.

The CDR3 sequence: CASSPHLGLYSYEQYF. The CDR3 DNA sequence: TGCGCCAGCAGCCCACACTTAGGGCTCTACTCCTACGAGCAGTACTTC. This chain joins TRBV4-1 and TRBJ2-7; D remains ambiguous. Germline V gives CDR1 MGHRA, CDR2 YSYEKL. Trimming pared 4 bases from V and 0 bases from J, leaving 16 bases between. CDR3 length: 16 amino acids.

The V gene is TRBV10-2, the J gene TRBJ2-3; 10 bases match TRBD2. Looked up from germline, CDR1 is WSHSY and CDR2 is SAAADI. This CDR3 is 15 amino acids long. Losses at the gene ends were 2 bases for V and 4 bases for J; bases not matched to a gene: 3. The CDR3 reads CASSEIAGGPDTQYF. The CDR3, as DNA: TGCGCCAGCAGTGAGATAGCGGGAGGTCCAGATACGCAGTATTTT.

V gene TRBV6-5 combines with J gene TRBJ1-2; 7 bases fit TRBD1. V trimming: 0 bases; J trimming: 8 bases; junction bases outside the gene matches: 6. Germline-derived CDR1 and CDR2 are MNHEY and SVGAGI. The CDR3 runs to 14 residues. This CDR3 is CASSYSTGLVGYTF. Written as DNA, the CDR3 is TGTGCCAGCAGTTACTCGACAGGGCTAGTAGGCTACACCTTC.

The V and J genes are TRBV10-3 and TRBJ2-3; 8 nucleotides line up with TRBD2. The junction had 9 bases not matched to a gene; V was cut back by 0 bases and J by 4 bases. This CDR3 region has 17 residues. Germline V gene sequence: CDR1 ENHRY, CDR2 SYGVKD. Written as DNA, the CDR3 is TGTGCCATCAGTGAGTCGATAGGACTAGCAACATCAGATACGCAGTATTTT. Its protein product is CAISESIGLATSDTQYF.

The chain is built from TRBV4-2 and TRBJ1-5; no reliable D call. Trimming cost V 4 bases and J 7 bases, with 17 bases left between them. Germline V lookup: CDR1 LGHNA, CDR2 YNFKEQ. CDR3 length equals 15 residues. CDR3 amino acids: CASSLRPGLLQPQHF. In nucleotides, the CDR3 is TGTGCCAGCAGCCTTCGACCTGGGTTACTACAGCCCCAGCATTTT.

This chain links TRBV11-2 with TRBJ1-3; TRBD1 might be the D (5 bases). The CDR3 is 17 residues long. The V end was cut by 3 bases, the J end by 0 bases, with 15 bases between. CDR1 and CDR2 (germline): SGHAT, FQNNGV. CDR3 amino acids: CASSFRPGRPSGNTIYF. The CDR3 nucleotides read TGTGCCAGCAGCTTCCGTCCGGGACGGCCCTCTGGAAACACCATATATTTT.

The chain couples TRBV5-4 to TRBJ1-1, with TRBD1 as a possible D gene (6 bases). The germline CDR1 and CDR2 sequences are SGHNT and YYREEE (reference sequence). The V end lost 4 bases, the J end lost 0 bases, and 10 bases lay between the germline ends. The CDR3 loop spans 14 amino acids. The CDR3 reads CASSPQGMNTEAFF. The CDR3 coding sequence is TGTGCCAGCAGCCCCCAGGGGATGAACACTGAAGCTTTCTTT.

V and J are TRBV6-5 and TRBJ2-3; D remains ambiguous. Trimming shortened V by 6 bases and J by 6 bases, and 7 bases separated the two germline ends. The CDR3 consists of 11 residues. Germline CDR1 is MNHEY and CDR2 is SVGAGI. DNA of the CDR3: TGTGCCAGCAGACTCGGGGATACGCAGTATTTT. This sequence encodes CASRLGDTQYF.

The chain joins TRBV9 to TRBJ2-7, with unresolved D. There are 14 residues in the CDR3. Trimming pared 2 bases from V and 0 bases from J, leaving 9 bases between. Germline CDR1 and CDR2: SGDLS and YYNGEE. The CDR3 region is CASSVPGGSYEQYF. CDR3 DNA: TGTGCCAGCAGCGTTCCTGGTGGCTCCTACGAGCAGTACTTC.

The J gene is TRBJ2-5, the V gene TRBV7-6, with 8 bases lining up with TRBD2. The CDR3 consists of 17 residues. Germline V lookup: CDR1 SGHVS, CDR2 FNYEAQ. With V trimmed by 5 bases and J by 2 bases, 13 bases remained unmatched. This CDR3 reads CASSPRALAGPQETQYF. CDR3 DNA: TGTGCCAGCAGCCCGCGGGCGCTAGCGGGCCCACAAGAGACCCAGTACTTC.

The V gene is TRBV14, the J gene TRBJ1-2; 8 bases align to TRBD1. The CDR3 totals 13 residues. Trimming took 0 bases from V and 7 from J; bases not matched to a gene: 1. CDR1 and CDR2 from the germline V gene are SGHDN and FVKESK. CDR3 in DNA: TGTGCCAGCAGCCAAGACGACAGGGGTGGCTACACCTTC. Translated, it gives CASSQDDRGGYTF.

This chain joins TRBV10-3 and TRBJ2-2; D not resolved. The V and J ends lost 6 bases and 1 base respectively, with 15 bases between them. Germline V gives CDR1 ENHRY, CDR2 SYGVKD. This CDR3 is built from 16 residues. The CDR3 spells CAIRMVTTENTGELFF. CDR3 coding DNA: TGTGCCATCAGAATGGTGACAACCGAGAACACCGGGGAGCTGTTTTTT.

The chain links TRBV6-6 to TRBJ1-5; D is ambiguous. CDR1 MNHNY and CDR2 SVGAGI come from the germline V gene (reference sequence). Trimming stripped 5 bases from V and 3 bases from J, with 11 bases between. CDR3 length equals 14 residues. The CDR3 nucleotides read TGTGCCAGCAGTCTCGGGCAAGTCAATCAGCCCCAGCATTTT. Protein product: CASSLGQVNQPQHF.

The chain combines TRBV28 with TRBJ2-7, with 10 bases aligning to TRBD2. Trimming took 3 bases from V and 4 from J; bases not matched to a gene: 6. The CDR3 has 15 residues. Looked up from germline, CDR1 is MDHEN and CDR2 is SYDVKM. DNA of the CDR3: TGTGCCAGCAGTTTTCTAGCGGGAGAGGGATACGAGCAGTACTTC. Protein product: CASSFLAGEGYEQYF.

The chain employs TRBV9 and TRBJ2-1; D is perhaps TRBD2 (5 bases). The V gene lost 1 base and the J gene lost 0 bases, with 14 bases spanning the gap. CDR1 SGDLS and CDR2 YYNGEE come from the germline V gene. CDR3 length: 17 amino acids. The CDR3 spells CASSVKAPGSSYNEQFF. CDR3 in DNA: TGTGCCAGCAGCGTAAAGGCTCCGGGAAGCTCCTACAATGAGCAGTTCTTC.

The chain joins TRBV27 to TRBJ2-7; 12 bases are a match to TRBD2. Germline V gene sequence: CDR1 MNHEY, CDR2 SMNVEV (reference sequence). V was pared by 8 bases and J by 7 bases, with 12 bases of the junction left unmatched. The CDR3 spans 15 residues. In nucleotides, the CDR3 is TGTGCCAGCGGAAGCCTGACTAGCGGGAGCGGGGAGCAGTACTTC. It encodes CASGSLTSGSGEQYF.

This rearrangement joins TRBV30 to TRBJ2-7, with D perhaps matching TRBD2 (6 bases). V was cut by 3 bases and J by 3 bases, with 12 bases left in between. This CDR3 spans 13 amino acids. Germline V gene lookup returns CDR1 GTSNPN and CDR2 SVGIG (reference sequence). The CDR3 coding sequence is TGTGCCTGGAGAAACGGGGGTTTCTACGAGCAGTACTTC. Its translation: CAWRNGGFYEQYF. Combining the CDR3 with reference TRBV30 and TRBJ2-7 gives the whole variable domain SQTIHQWPATLVQPVGSPLSLECTVEGTSNPNLYWYRQAAGRGLQLLFYSVGIGQISSEVPQNLSASRPQDRQFILSSKKLLLSDSGFYLCAWRNGGFYEQYFGPGTRLTVT.

V and J are TRBV4-1 and TRBJ2-7, with D perhaps TRBD1 or TRBD2 (5 bases each). Looked up from germline, CDR1 is MGHRA and CDR2 is YSYEKL. There are 13 residues in the CDR3. Trimming removed 4 bases from V and 2 bases from J, with 9 bases in between. The CDR3 protein is CASSLGGTYEQYF. In nucleotides, the CDR3 is TGCGCCAGCAGCCTTGGGGGAACCTACGAGCAGTACTTC.

J is TRBJ2-7 and V is TRBV27, with D tentatively TRBD2 (6 bases). CDR1 is MNHEY, CDR2 SMNVEV, per germline (reference sequence). V was cut by 4 bases and J by 0 bases, with 19 bases left in between. The length of the CDR3 is 17 residues. DNA for the CDR3: TGTGCCAGCAGTTCATCCCCTCCGGGGGTCGGCTCCTACGAGCAGTACTTC. It is translated as CASSSSPPGVGSYEQYF.

This chain uses TRBV5-1 with TRBJ2-1, with TRBD2 matching over 12 bases. This CDR3 is 15 amino acids long. Germline V lookup: CDR1 SGHRS, CDR2 YFSETQ. V shed 2 bases, J shed 6 bases, and the junction held 3 bases outside the gene matches. CDR3 region: CASSFGLAGTNEQFF. In DNA form, the CDR3 reads TGCGCCAGCAGCTTTGGACTAGCGGGAACCAATGAGCAGTTCTTC.

Here the CDR3 DNA reads TGTGCCAGCAGTGAGGCAGGGGAAGCGCAGCCCCAGCATTTT. Its protein product is CASSEAGEAQPQHF. The chain joins TRBV6-1 to TRBJ1-5; maybe TRBD1 (6 bases). With 3 bases removed from V and 7 bases from J, the gap between germline ends came to 13 bases. This CDR3 is built from 14 residues. Germline assignment: CDR1 MNHNS and CDR2 SASEGT.

This clone was counted a single time. The V and J genes are TRBV9 and TRBJ2-5; D uncertain. V was trimmed by 4 bases and J by 0 bases, leaving 13 bases between them. The CDR3 length is 15 residues. The germline CDR1 and CDR2 sequences are SGDLS and YYNGEE. The CDR3, as DNA: TGTGCCAGCAGCCCGGCCGTCCAGTACCAAGAGACCCAGTACTTC. Protein sequence: CASSPAVQYQETQYF.

The rearrangement uses TRBV9 and TRBJ2-7; 9 nucleotides agree with TRBD1. J lost 5 bases, V lost 4 bases, and 7 bases had no gene match. Germline CDR1 is SGDLS and CDR2 is YYNGEE. The CDR3 is 14 amino acids. This CDR3 is CASSPWDRDHEQYF. The CDR3, as DNA: TGTGCCAGCAGCCCCTGGGACAGGGACCACGAGCAGTACTTC. The full variable domain, with the rest looked up from reference TRBV9 and TRBJ2-7, is DSGVTQTPKHLITATGQRVTLRCSPRSGDLSVYWYQQSLDQGLQFLIQYYNGEERAKGNILERFSAQQFPDLHSELNLSSLELGDSALYFCASSPWDRDHEQYFGPGTRLTVT.

This chain uses TRBV29-1 with TRBJ2-3; no clear D gene. V was cut by 6 bases and J by 2 bases, with 3 bases left in between. This CDR3 contains 10 residues. The germline gives CDR1 SQVTM, CDR2 ANQGSEA. CDR3 region: CSVFTDTQYF. In DNA form, the CDR3 reads TGCAGCGTCTTCACAGATACGCAGTATTTT.

The rearrangement uses TRBV5-6 and TRBJ1-2; D might be TRBD1 (6 bases). V lost 4 bases to trimming and J lost 5 bases, with 9 bases between them. There are 12 residues in the CDR3. Germline V gene lookup returns CDR1 SGHDT and CDR2 YYEEEE. The CDR3 nucleotides are TGTGCCAGCAGCCCTGGACAGTATGGCTACACCTTC. Residues: CASSPGQYGYTF.

The chain recombines TRBV27 with TRBJ2-7; a weak D match, TRBD2 (5 bases). This CDR3 has 14 amino acids. The V end was cut by 3 bases, the J end by 5 bases, with 14 bases between. From germline, CDR1 is MNHEY and CDR2 SMNVEV (reference sequence). The CDR3 nucleotides read TGTGCCAGCAGTTTCGGACTGATACCTAACGAGCAGTACTTC. Residues: CASSFGLIPNEQYF.

This chain uses TRBV11-2 with TRBJ1-1; D is possibly TRBD1 (6 bases). V lost 5 bases to trimming and J lost 0 bases, with 19 bases between them. CDR1 and CDR2 (germline): SGHAT, FQNNGV. CDR3 length: 17 amino acids. The CDR3 reads CASSRGGQVGMNTEAFF. The CDR3 DNA reads as TGTGCCAGCAGCAGGGGGGGTCAGGTTGGAATGAACACTGAAGCTTTCTTT.

The chain carries TRBV2 and TRBJ1-3; D is unclear. CDR1 SNHLY and CDR2 FYNNEI come from the germline V gene. The CDR3 extends over 12 amino acids. The V gene lost 4 bases and the J gene lost 3 bases, with 4 bases spanning the gap. The CDR3: CASSAIGNTIYF. The CDR3, as DNA: TGTGCCAGCAGTGCGATTGGAAACACCATATATTTT.